This T cell receptor beta chain came from a study of cytomegalovirus exposure and HLA in healthy donors. Study as a whole: A data release that came early held 80 million to 95 million unique TCRs from HLA-typed donors. Study-wide results and limits: Data from an earlier analysis indicated that most TCR beta V segments were productive either about 87% or about 30% of the time.

This CDR3 has 12 residues. The V and J ends lost 8 bases and 4 bases respectively, with 11 bases between them. Germline CDR1 and CDR2: MNHNY and SVGAGI (reference sequence). 60 Vbeta and 13 Jbeta primers were used in PCR. Assay: immunoSEQ multiplex PCR; the TCRdb copy retains only in-frame clones and omits some. The sample records roughly 220,000 clones, 70% to 80% being singletons. Remarks on this clone: Its antigen is not identified.

The TCR was taken from a woman aged 25 to 45 in good health and CMV-seronegative. Sequenced material: PBMCs. V and J are TRBV6-6 and TRBJ1-2, with D uncertain. CDR3 amino acids: CASEGGSYGYTF. In DNA, the CDR3 is TGTGCCAGCGAGGGAGGGTCCTATGGCTACACCTTC.